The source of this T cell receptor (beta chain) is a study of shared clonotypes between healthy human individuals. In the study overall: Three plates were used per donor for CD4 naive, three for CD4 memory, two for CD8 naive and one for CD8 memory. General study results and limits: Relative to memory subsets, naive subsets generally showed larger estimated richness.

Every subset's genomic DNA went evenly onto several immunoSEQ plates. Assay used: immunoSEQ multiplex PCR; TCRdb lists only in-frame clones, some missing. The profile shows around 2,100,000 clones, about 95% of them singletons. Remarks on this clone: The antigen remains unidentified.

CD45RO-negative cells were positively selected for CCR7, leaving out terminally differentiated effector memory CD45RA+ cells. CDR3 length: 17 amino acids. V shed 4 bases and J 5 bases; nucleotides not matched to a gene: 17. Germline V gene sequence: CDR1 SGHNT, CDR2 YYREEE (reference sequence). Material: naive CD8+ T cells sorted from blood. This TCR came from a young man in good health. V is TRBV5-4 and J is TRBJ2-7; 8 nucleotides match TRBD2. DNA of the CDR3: TGTGCCAGCAGCCCGGGATTAGCGGGGTGGGGGCAGGACGAGCAGTACTTC. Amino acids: CASSPGLAGWGQDEQYF.